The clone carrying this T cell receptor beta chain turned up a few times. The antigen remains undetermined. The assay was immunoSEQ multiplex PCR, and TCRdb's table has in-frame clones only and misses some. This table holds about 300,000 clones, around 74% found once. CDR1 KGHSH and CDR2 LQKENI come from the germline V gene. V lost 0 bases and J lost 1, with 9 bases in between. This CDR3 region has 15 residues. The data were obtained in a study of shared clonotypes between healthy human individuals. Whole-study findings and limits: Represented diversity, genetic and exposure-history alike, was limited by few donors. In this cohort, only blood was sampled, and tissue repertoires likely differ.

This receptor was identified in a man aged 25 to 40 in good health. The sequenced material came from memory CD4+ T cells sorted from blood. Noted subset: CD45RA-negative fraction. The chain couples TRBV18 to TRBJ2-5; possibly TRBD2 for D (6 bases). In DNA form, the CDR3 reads TGTGCCAGCTCACCACCAGGCGGGGTCCAAGAGACCCAGTACTTC. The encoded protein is CASSPPGGVQETQYF.